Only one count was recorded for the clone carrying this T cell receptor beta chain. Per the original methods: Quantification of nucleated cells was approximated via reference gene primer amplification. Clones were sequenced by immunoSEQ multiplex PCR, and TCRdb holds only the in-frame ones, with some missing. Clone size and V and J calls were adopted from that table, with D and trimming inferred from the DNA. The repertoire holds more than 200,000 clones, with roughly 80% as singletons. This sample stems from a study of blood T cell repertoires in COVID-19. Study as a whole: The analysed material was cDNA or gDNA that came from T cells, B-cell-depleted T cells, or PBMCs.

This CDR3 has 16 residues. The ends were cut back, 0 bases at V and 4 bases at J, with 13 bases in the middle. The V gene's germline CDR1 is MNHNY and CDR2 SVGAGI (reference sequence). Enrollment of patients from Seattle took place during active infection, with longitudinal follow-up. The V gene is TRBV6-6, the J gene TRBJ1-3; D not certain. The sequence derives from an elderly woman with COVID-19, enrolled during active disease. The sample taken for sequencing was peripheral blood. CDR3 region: CASSYSGLAGGNTIYF. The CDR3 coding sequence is TGTGCCAGCAGTTACTCAGGACTGGCGGGAGGAAACACCATATATTTT.